This TCR beta chain was identified in a study of blood T cell repertoires in COVID-19. Study in general: Both acute and convalescent COVID-19 samples were obtained from the United States, Italy and Spain.

Germline V gene data show CDR1 as SNHLY and CDR2 as FYNNEI. CDR3 length equals 16 residues. Trimming pared 0 bases from V and 1 base from J, leaving 12 bases between. Across 20 to 25 US areas, participants ranged in age from roughly 18 to 95 years. Profiling relied on immunoSEQ multiplex PCR, and the TCRdb table lists in-frame clones only, not all of them. The table has 150,000 or so clones, approximately 83% seen once. The J gene is TRBJ2-5, the V gene TRBV2, with D possibly TRBD2 on 7 matching bases. This receptor was taken from a man in his fifties who had recovered from COVID-19. Sequences were obtained from PBMCs or T cells enriched from blood (not recorded which). The CDR3 protein is CASSEALRGGQETQYF. CDR3 nucleotides: TGTGCCAGCAGTGAAGCGCTGAGGGGGGGCCAAGAGACCCAGTACTTC.